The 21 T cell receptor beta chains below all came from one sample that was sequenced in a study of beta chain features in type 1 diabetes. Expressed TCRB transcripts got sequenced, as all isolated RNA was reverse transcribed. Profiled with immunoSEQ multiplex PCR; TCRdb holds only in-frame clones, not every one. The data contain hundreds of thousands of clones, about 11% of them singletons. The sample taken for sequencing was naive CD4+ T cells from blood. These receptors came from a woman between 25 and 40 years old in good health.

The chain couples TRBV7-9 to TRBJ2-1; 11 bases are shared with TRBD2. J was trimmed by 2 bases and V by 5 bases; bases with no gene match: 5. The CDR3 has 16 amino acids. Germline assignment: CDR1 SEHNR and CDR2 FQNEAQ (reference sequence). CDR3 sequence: CASSQISGRAYNEQFF. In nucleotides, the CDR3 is TGTGCCAGCAGCCAAATTAGCGGGAGGGCCTACAATGAGCAGTTCTTC.

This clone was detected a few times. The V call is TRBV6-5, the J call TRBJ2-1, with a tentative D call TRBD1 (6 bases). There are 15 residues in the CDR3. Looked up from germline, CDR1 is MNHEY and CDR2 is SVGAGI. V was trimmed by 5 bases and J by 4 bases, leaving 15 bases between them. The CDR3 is CASSQTGNIYNEQFF. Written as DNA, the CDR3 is TGTGCCAGCAGTCAAACAGGGAACATTTACAATGAGCAGTTCTTC.

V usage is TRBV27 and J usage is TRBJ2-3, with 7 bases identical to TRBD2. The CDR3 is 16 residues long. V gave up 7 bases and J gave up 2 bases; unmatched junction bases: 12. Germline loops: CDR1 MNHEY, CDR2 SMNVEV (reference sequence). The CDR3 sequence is CASTLFPAGVTDTQYF. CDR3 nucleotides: TGTGCCAGCACCCTTTTCCCTGCGGGGGTCACAGATACGCAGTATTTT.

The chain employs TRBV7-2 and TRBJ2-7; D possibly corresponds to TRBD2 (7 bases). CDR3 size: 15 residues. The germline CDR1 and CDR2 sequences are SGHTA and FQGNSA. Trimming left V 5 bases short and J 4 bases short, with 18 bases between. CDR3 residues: CASSVEGGPVYEQYF. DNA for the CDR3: TGTGCCAGCAGCGTGGAGGGGGGGCCAGTATACGAGCAGTACTTC.

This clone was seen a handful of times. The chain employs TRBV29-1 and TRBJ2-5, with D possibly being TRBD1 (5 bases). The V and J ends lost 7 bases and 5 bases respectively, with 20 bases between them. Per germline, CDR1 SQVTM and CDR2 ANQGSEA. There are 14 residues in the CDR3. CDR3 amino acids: CSGVKGPGEETQYF. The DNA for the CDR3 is TGCAGCGGGGTGAAGGGGCCCGGCGAGGAGACCCAGTACTTC.

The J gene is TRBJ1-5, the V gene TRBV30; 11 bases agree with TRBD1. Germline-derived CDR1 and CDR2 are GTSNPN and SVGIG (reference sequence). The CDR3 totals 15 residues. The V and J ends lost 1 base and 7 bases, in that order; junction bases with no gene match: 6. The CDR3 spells CAWSAGTGGTQPQHF. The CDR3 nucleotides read TGTGCCTGGAGTGCCGGGACAGGGGGGACGCAGCCCCAGCATTTT.

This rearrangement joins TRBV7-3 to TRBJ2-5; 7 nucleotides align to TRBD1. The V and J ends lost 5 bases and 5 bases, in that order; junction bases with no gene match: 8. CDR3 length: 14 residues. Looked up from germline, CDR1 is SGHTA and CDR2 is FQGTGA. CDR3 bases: TGTGCCAGCAGCACCTTACAGGGGAGTGAGACCCAGTACTTC. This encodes CASSTLQGSETQYF.

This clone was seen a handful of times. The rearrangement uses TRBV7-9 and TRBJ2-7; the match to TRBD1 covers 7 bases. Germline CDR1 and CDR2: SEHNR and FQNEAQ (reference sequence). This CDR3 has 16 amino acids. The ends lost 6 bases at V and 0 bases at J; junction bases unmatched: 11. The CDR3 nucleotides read TGTGCCAGCAGACCACATCTGACAGGGAGCTCCTACGAGCAGTACTTC. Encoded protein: CASRPHLTGSSYEQYF.

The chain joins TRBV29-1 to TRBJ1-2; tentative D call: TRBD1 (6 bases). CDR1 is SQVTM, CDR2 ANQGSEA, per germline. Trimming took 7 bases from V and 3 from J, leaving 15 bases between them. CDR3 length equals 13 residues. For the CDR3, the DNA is TGCAGCGGCATCACAGGGAGCGACTATGGCTACACCTTC. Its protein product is CSGITGSDYGYTF.

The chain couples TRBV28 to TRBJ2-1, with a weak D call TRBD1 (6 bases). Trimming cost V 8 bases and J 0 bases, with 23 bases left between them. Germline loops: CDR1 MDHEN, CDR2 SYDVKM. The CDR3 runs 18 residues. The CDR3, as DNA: TGTGCCAGCTGCCTACCCAGGGGCTACCCGAGCTCCTACAATGAGCAGTTCTTC. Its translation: CASCLPRGYPSSYNEQFF.

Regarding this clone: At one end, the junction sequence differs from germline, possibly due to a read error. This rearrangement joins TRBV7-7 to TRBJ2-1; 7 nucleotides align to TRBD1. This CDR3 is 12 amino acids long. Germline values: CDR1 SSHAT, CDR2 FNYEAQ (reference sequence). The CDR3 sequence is CASSETGYEQFF. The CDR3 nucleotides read TGTGCTAGCAGCGAGACAGGGTATGAGCAGTTCTTC.

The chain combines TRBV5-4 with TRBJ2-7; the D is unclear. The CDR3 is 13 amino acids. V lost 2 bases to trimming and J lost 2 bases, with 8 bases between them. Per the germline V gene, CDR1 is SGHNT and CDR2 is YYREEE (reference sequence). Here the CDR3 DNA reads TGTGCCAGCAGCTTTTCCGAGGCCTACGAGCAGTACTTC. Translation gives CASSFSEAYEQYF.

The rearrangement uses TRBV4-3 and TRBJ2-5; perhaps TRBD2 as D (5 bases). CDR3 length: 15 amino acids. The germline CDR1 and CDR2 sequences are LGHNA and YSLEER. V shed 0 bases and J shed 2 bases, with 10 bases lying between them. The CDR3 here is CASSQEFRGQETQYF. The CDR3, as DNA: TGCGCCAGCAGCCAAGAGTTCCGGGGACAAGAGACCCAGTACTTC.

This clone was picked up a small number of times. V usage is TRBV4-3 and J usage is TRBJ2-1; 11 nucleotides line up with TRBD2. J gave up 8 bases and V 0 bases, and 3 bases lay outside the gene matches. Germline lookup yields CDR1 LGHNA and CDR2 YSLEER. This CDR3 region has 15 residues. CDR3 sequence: CASSQDRLAGHEQFF. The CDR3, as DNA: TGCGCCAGCAGCCAAGATCGACTAGCGGGACATGAGCAGTTCTTC.

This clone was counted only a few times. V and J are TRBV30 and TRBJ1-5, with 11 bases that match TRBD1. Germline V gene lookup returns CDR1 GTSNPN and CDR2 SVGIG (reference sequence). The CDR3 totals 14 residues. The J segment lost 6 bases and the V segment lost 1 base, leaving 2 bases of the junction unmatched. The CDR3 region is CAWSEGQGVQPQHF. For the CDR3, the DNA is TGTGCCTGGAGTGAGGGACAGGGGGTTCAGCCCCAGCATTTT.

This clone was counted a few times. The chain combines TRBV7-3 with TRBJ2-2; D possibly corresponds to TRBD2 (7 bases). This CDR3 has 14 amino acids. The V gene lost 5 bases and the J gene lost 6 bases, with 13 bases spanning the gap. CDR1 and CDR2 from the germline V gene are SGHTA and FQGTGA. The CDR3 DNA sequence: TGTGCCAGCAGCCCTAGCGGACAGTCCGGGGAGCTGTTTTTT. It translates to CASSPSGQSGELFF.

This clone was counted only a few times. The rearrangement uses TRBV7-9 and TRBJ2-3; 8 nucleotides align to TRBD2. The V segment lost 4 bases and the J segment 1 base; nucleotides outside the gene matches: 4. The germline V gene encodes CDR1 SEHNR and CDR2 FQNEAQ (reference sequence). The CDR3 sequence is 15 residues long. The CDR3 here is CASSSPTSGTDTQYF. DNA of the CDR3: TGTGCCAGCAGCTCTCCGACTAGCGGCACAGATACGCAGTATTTT.

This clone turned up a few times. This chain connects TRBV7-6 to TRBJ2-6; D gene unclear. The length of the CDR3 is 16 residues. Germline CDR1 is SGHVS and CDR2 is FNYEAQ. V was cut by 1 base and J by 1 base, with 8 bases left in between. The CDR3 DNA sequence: TGTGCCAGCAGCTTAGAACGAACTTCTGGGGCCAACGTCCTGACTTTC. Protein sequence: CASSLERTSGANVLTF. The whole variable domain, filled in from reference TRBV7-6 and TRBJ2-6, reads GAGVSQSPRYKVTKRGQDVALRCDPISGHVSLYWYRQALGQGPEFLTYFNYEAQQDKSGLPNDRFSAERPEGSISTLTIQRTEQRDSAMYRCASSLERTSGANVLTFGAGSRLTVL.

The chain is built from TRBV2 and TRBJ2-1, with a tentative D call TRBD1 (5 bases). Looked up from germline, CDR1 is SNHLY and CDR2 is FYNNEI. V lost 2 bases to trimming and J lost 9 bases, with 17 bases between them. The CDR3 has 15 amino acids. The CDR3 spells CASSERQSRSGEQFF. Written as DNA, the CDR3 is TGTGCCAGCAGTGAAAGACAGTCAAGGTCGGGTGAGCAGTTCTTC.

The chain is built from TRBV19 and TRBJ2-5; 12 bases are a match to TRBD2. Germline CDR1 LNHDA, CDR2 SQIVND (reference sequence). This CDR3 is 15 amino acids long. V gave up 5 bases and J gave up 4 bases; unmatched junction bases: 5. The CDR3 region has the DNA TGTGCCAGTAGTCAACTAGCGGGAGGCTCAGAGACCCAGTACTTC. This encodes CASSQLAGGSETQYF.

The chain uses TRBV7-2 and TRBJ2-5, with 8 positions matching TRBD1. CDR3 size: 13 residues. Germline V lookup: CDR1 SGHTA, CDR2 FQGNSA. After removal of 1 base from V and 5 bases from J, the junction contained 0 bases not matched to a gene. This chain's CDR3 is CASSLGTGETQYF. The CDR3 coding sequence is TGTGCCAGCAGCTTAGGGACAGGGGAGACCCAGTACTTC.